This record looks at one T cell receptor (beta chain) sequence and its context. The antigen is not known. Sequencing was performed with immunoSEQ multiplex PCR; in TCRdb, only in-frame clones are kept and a portion is missing. Of about 140,000 clones listed, around 90% are singletons. The CDR3 is 11 residues long. Germline V CDR1 and CDR2: SNHLY, FYNNEI. The sample originates from a study of T cell responses to AZD1222 COVID-19 vaccine. Study overall: Combined were second doses at about 4 or about 12 weeks. Whole-study results and caveats: At baseline, seropositivity was found in only a handful of AZD1222 recipients. Sampling captured repertoires only after the peak T cell response. There were mostly white British donors and more females than males, and clonal diversity was possibly underestimated.

J is TRBJ1-2 and V is TRBV2, with 7 positions matching TRBD1. This receptor was obtained from an adult in good health. This sample comprised peripheral blood, obtained on day 0 of AZD1222 vaccination. The CDR3 DNA is TGTGTCAAGGGGGCTCTCTATGGCTACACCTTC. It codes for CVKGALYGYTF.